The present T cell receptor (beta chain) was sequenced within a study of blood T cells in healthy people across ages. Whole-study results and caveats: Roughly linearly, TCR beta diversity per million T cells fell as age increased. Naive T cell percentage strongly correlated with TCR beta diversity.

The total RNA that was extracted per sample amounted to at least 5 micrograms. Germline CDR1 and CDR2: SNHLY and FYNNEI. CDR3 length equals 12 residues. V lost 6 bases and J 6 bases, leaving 12 bases between the germline ends. In its sample, this clonotype was seen a few times. Its target is unknown. PCR was performed a second time for about 7 to 12 cycles using a sample-barcoded 5' primer and a J-beta primer mix. TCRdb recomputed calls from the 5' RACE reads with MiXCR, one row per CDR3 protein. The sample lists about 730,000 distinct CDR3 sequences, around 46% occurring once. Sequencing used blood. This chain connects TRBV2 to TRBJ2-7; possibly TRBD1 for D (6 bases). The origin of this receptor is a woman aged 55-75 years in good health. CDR3 loop: CASSPRGGEQYF. The CDR3 region has the DNA TGTGCCAGCAGCCCCAGGGGCGGCGAGCAGTACTTC.